Shown below are 6 T cell receptor beta chains from a single sample sequenced in a study of CD8 T cells in ankylosing spondylitis (dated by TCRdb to between 2016 and 2019). Libraries were made using 5' RACE. These reads were obtained on an Illumina HiSeq 2500. TCRdb trimmed the raw reads at Q25, called clones with MiXCR and kept productive beta chains. Each CDR3 protein appears once, grouped with its most common genes and DNA. In this sample the table shows hundreds of thousands of distinct CDR3 sequences, 20% to 25% of which occur a single time. Clones ranked in the top ten supply about an eighth of the sample. Sequenced input: blood, either unsorted or a sorted T cell fraction (not recorded which). Receptor source: a male donor with ankylosing spondylitis or in good health (not recorded which).

The chain employs TRBV10-3 and TRBJ2-7, with TRBD1 as a possible D gene (5 bases). Germline CDR1 and CDR2: ENHRY and SYGVKD. This CDR3 contains 14 residues. Deletions cut 3 bases from V and 5 bases from J, with 14 bases between. CDR3 sequence reads: CAISDAGAYHEQYF. In DNA, the CDR3 is TGTGCCATCAGTGACGCTGGGGCCTACCACGAGCAGTACTTC.

J is TRBJ2-3 and V is TRBV12-3 or TRBV12-4; D unresolved. Deletions cut 1 base from V and 0 bases from J, with 5 bases between. The CDR3 consists of 14 residues. CDR3 sequence: CASSLEESTDTQYF. As DNA, the CDR3 is TGTGCCAGCAGTTTAGAGGAAAGCACAGATACGCAGTATTTT.

Only a few counts were recorded for this clonotype. The genes are TRBV6-5 and TRBJ2-2, with D hard to call. The germline V gene encodes CDR1 MNHEY and CDR2 SVGAGI. Trimming removed 0 bases at V and 1 base at J, with 9 bases between. The length of the CDR3 is 16 residues. CDR3: CASSYSGRRNTGELFF. Written as DNA, the CDR3 is TGTGCCAGCAGTTACTCGGGCAGGAGGAACACCGGGGAGCTGTTTTTT.

This clonotype showed up just a few times. V gene TRBV7-9 combines with J gene TRBJ2-1; 8 bases are a match to TRBD1. The length of the CDR3 is 15 residues. Germline V lookup: CDR1 SEHNR, CDR2 FQNEAQ (reference sequence). J lost 4 bases, V lost 2 bases, and 4 bases had no gene match. CDR3 loop: CASSLTGQGYNEQFF. The CDR3 DNA reads as TGTGCCAGCAGCTTAACTGGACAGGGATACAATGAGCAGTTCTTC.

This clonotype has just a few counts. CDR3 bases: TGTGCCAGCAGTGTACCGACTAGCGGGGTCTACAATGAGCAGTTCTTC. This translates into CASSVPTSGVYNEQFF. The V call is TRBV12-3 or TRBV12-4, the J call TRBJ2-1, with 11 bases aligning to TRBD2. The CDR3 loop spans 16 amino acids. V shed 5 bases and J 3 bases; nucleotides not matched to a gene: 6.

In its sample, this clonotype was seen many times. The chain combines TRBV12-3 or TRBV12-4 with TRBJ2-1; D not certain. The CDR3 contains 11 residues. The V end lost 5 bases, the J end lost 6 bases, and 5 bases lay between the germline ends. The DNA of the CDR3 is TGTGCCAGCAGTCCGGGCAATGAGCAGTTCTTC. It specifies CASSPGNEQFF.